This T cell receptor (beta chain) originates from a study of blood T cells in healthy people across ages. About the research overall: Per two T cells, about one barcoded beta molecule was captured through template switching. The study's findings and limits: While age rose, TCR beta diversity per million T cells dropped in a roughly linear way. Estimates of diversity drawn from one million T cells were considered underestimates.

The authors ran a second PCR of about 7 to 11 cycles using a sample-barcoded 5' primer and a J-beta primer mix. All samples yielded 3 million or more CDR3-containing paired-end reads. Each CDR3 protein gets one entry after TCRdb re-called the 5' RACE reads with MiXCR. The sample has about 320,000 distinct CDR3 sequences, roughly 26% seen once; the top ten hold roughly 28%. For this clonotype: Its target is not known.

V lost 5 bases and J lost 9, with 14 bases in between. Per germline, CDR1 MDHEN and CDR2 SYDVKM. The CDR3 is 13 residues long. The source is a woman in her 70s in good health. Sequenced: blood. V gene TRBV28 combines with J gene TRBJ2-1, with D possibly called TRBD1 or TRBD2 (5 bases each). CDR3 in amino acids: CASSHTRDGEQFF. The CDR3, as DNA: TGTGCCAGCAGTCACACCAGGGACGGTGAGCAGTTCTTC.